These 18 T cell receptor delta chains came from one sample sequenced in a study of gamma-delta T cells after stem cell transplantation. TCRdb fed the RT-PCR reads to CATT. The sample has around 2,000 delta-chain clones, 1% to 1.5% seen once. Sequencing was carried out using gamma-delta T cells. Receptors originate from a human donor. It is not recorded whose cells these are; they may come from a transplant donor.

A remark on this clone: TCRdb's protein, taken from a much larger clone, differs from this DNA's translation at residue 15, likely owing to a read error; the protein displayed comes from the DNA. The chain uses TRDV1 and TRDJ4; TRDD3 aligns across 11 bases. V trimming: 4 bases; J trimming: 5 bases; junction bases outside the gene matches: 24. Germline CDR1 and CDR2: TSWWSYY and QGS. This CDR3 is 20 amino acids long. CDR3 DNA sequence: TGTGCTCTTGGGGGCCTTGGTTTTTACCCAGCACTGGGGGATATCCGGCCCCTGATCTTT. It encodes CALGGLGFYPALGDIRPLIF.

This clone has more than one count but fewer than ten. The TCRdb protein comes from a much larger clone and disagrees with this DNA's translation at residue 13, likely due to a read error; the protein given here is derived from the DNA. This sequence joins TRDV2 and TRDJ2; TRDD3 agrees at 12 bases. This CDR3 spans 18 amino acids. With 0 bases clipped from V and 6 bases from J, the junction kept 10 bases outside the gene matches. Looked up from germline, CDR1 is GEAIGNYY and CDR2 is EKD. Written as DNA, the CDR3 is TGTGCCTGTGACACCGTCCTGGGGGATACGCTTCTGCCAGCACAACTCTTCTTT. Its translation is CACDTVLGDTLLPAQLFF.

This clone was seen more than once but under ten times. Given a far larger clone just one base away, this is likely a sequencing read error. This sample includes further DNA sequences coding for the same CDR3. CDR3 residues: CACDGLPTGGKYTDKLIF. The CDR3 DNA is TGTGCCTGTGACGGCCTTCCTACTGGGGGAAAGTATACCGATAAACTCATCTTT. The chain has TRDV2 and TRDJ1; D is possibly TRDD2 or TRDD3 (9 bases each). The CDR3 runs 18 residues. Germline CDR1 GEAIGNYY, CDR2 EKD. Trimming left V 3 bases short and J 2 bases short, with 24 bases between.

A remark on this clone: The protein TCRdb lists belongs to a much larger clone and differs from this DNA's translation at residue 4, which points to a read error; the protein shown is made from the DNA. The chain uses TRDV3 and TRDJ1; 9 bases map to TRDD3. With 1 base clipped from V and 6 bases from J, the junction kept 24 bases outside the gene matches. The CDR3 runs to 19 residues. CDR1 is TVYSNPD, CDR2 GDNSRS, per germline (reference sequence). In DNA form, the CDR3 reads TGTGCCTTTACTTGTCCCCTACCCTGGGGGATCCGACGTGAGTATAAACTCATCTTT. This codes for CAFTCPLPWGIRREYKLIF.

By share, this clone counts as large. Within the sample, other DNA sequences also encode this same CDR3. The genes are TRDV1 and TRDJ1; D is possibly TRDD3 (6 bases). The CDR3 is made up of 22 amino acids. Germline V CDR1 and CDR2: TSWWSYY, QGS. The ends were cut back, 1 base at V and 2 bases at J, with 32 bases in the middle. DNA for the CDR3: TGTGCTCTTGGGGAACGGAGATCTGTAGTGTACTGGGAAACACTAAGAACCGATAAACTCATCTTT. This gives the protein CALGERRSVVYWETLRTDKLIF.

A note on this clone: For this DNA, TCRdb reports the protein of a much larger clone, which diverges at residue 4, most likely from a read error; the protein presented here is translated directly from the DNA. The V call is TRDV2, the J call TRDJ1, with a tentative D call TRDD3 (5 bases). Germline V gene lookup returns CDR1 GEAIGNYY and CDR2 EKD. The CDR3 spans 16 residues. The CDR3 nucleotides are TGTGCCTGTGGCACCCTGTCTGGGACTAACACCGATAAACTCATCTTT. It encodes CACGTLSGTNTDKLIF.

This clone was seen a few times. TCRdb lists the protein of a much larger clone for this DNA, which differs at residue 9, so this is likely a read error; the protein given here is translated from the DNA itself. J is TRDJ3 and V is TRDV2; 9 nucleotides match TRDD3. CDR1 and CDR2 from the germline V gene are GEAIGNYY and EKD. V lost 0 bases to trimming and J lost 4 bases; unmatched junction nucleotides: 12. The CDR3 contains 20 residues. This chain's CDR3 is CACDTVDVQGDTWDTRQMFF. The CDR3 DNA is TGTGCCTGTGACACCGTGGATGTACAGGGGGATACATGGGACACCCGACAGATGTTTTTC.

Points on this clone: The protein recorded in TCRdb matches a much larger clone and deviates from this DNA's translation at residue 4, suggesting a read error; the protein here is obtained by translating the DNA. The chain is built from TRDV2 and TRDJ3; 7 positions agree with TRDD3. Per germline, CDR1 GEAIGNYY and CDR2 EKD. CDR3 length: 20 residues. The CDR3 here is CACGTVRGMLSSWDTRQMFF. The CDR3 bases are TGTGCCTGTGGCACCGTAAGGGGGATGCTAAGCTCCTGGGACACCCGACAGATGTTTTTC.

As concerns this clone: A read error likely explains this, since a far larger clone differs by one base. The same CDR3 can be traced to other DNA sequences in this sample. V is TRDV2 and J is TRDJ1, with TRDD3 identical over 8 bases. In germline, CDR1 is GEAIGNYY, CDR2 EKD. The CDR3 extends over 13 amino acids. The CDR3 DNA sequence: TGTGCCTGTGTCCTCTGGGGGACGGATAAGCTCATCTTT. This encodes CACVLWGTDKLIF.

This clone has ten or more counts. A far larger clone is a single base away, which makes a read error likely. This sample also contains other DNA sequences that code for the same CDR3. The chain links TRDV2 to TRDJ1; a possible D gene is TRDD3 (5 bases). The CDR3 is 14 residues long. The germline V gene encodes CDR1 GEAIGNYY and CDR2 EKD. V lost 1 base and J lost 2, with 10 bases in between. In nucleotides, the CDR3 is TGTGCCTGTGACACAGTCGGGGAAACCGATAAACTCATCTTT. Its translation is CACDTVGETDKLIF.

Remarks on this clone: A read error is the likely source, as a far larger clone sits one nucleotide away. Other DNA sequences in the sample encode the same CDR3. The chain couples TRDV2 to TRDJ3, with TRDD3 identical over 13 bases. Germline-derived CDR1 and CDR2 are GEAIGNYY and EKD. CDR3 length equals 25 residues. CDR3 coding DNA: TGTGCCTGTGACACCGCGGGAGGTACTGGGGGATACGCTGCGCCTGGCTCCTGGGATACCCGACAGATGTTTTTC. It is translated as CACDTAGGTGGYAAPGSWDTRQMFF.

In the case of this clone: A single base is all that separates this from a far larger clone, so a read error is likely. This chain links TRDV2 with TRDJ1; 9 bases line up with TRDD3. The CDR3 consists of 19 residues. CDR1 is GEAIGNYY, CDR2 EKD, per germline. The J segment lost 0 bases and the V segment lost 2 bases, leaving 15 bases of the junction unmatched. The CDR3, as DNA: TGTGCCTGTGACAGGGTCCCGGTCACTGGGGGACACTACACCGATAAACTCATCTTT. Residues: CACDRVPVTGGHYTDKLIF.

Concerning this clone itself: It is likely a read error: a sequence one base away is far more abundant. Other DNA sequences in the sample encode the same CDR3. The V gene is TRDV2, the J gene TRDJ1, with 8 bases that match TRDD3. CDR1 is GEAIGNYY and CDR2 is EKD in the germline V gene. With V trimmed by 0 bases and J by 0 bases, 8 bases remained unmatched. The CDR3 runs 17 residues. CDR3 amino acids: CACDTLAGGEYTDKLIF. The CDR3, as DNA: TGTGCCTGTGACACCTTGGCTGGGGGAGAGTACACCGATAAACTCATCTTT.

To note about this clone: TCRdb's entry gives the protein of a much larger clone, which mismatches this DNA's translation at residue 5, likely from a read error; the protein reported here is translated from the DNA. The chain employs TRDV2 and TRDJ3, with 11 positions matching TRDD3. The trim removed 1 base at V and 10 bases at J, leaving 8 bases unmatched. Germline V CDR1 and CDR2: GEAIGNYY, EKD. CDR3 size: 17 residues. The CDR3 protein is CACDTVTWGIQTRQMFF. The CDR3 region has the DNA TGTGCCTGTGACACTGTGACCTGGGGGATACAAACCCGACAGATGTTTTTC.

This clone was counted between two and nine times. This DNA's translation differs at residue 11 from TCRdb's protein, which comes from a much larger clone; a read error is likely, and the protein shown is translated from the DNA. This chain joins TRDV1 and TRDJ1, with D possibly TRDD3 on 5 matching bases. V was clipped by 0 bases and J by 2 bases, with 22 bases between them. The CDR3 is 19 residues long. In germline, CDR1 is TSWWSYY, CDR2 QGS. The CDR3 region is CALGELGYRGGSGTDKLIF. DNA of the CDR3: TGTGCTCTTGGGGAACTAGGGTATCGAGGGGGTTCTGGGACCGATAAACTCATCTTT.

Concerning this clone itself: The protein TCRdb gives is from a much larger clone and does not agree with this DNA's translation at residue 13, likely a read error; the protein shown here comes from the DNA. This sequence joins TRDV2 and TRDJ1; 8 nucleotides agree with TRDD3. There are 15 residues in the CDR3. Germline V gene lookup returns CDR1 GEAIGNYY and CDR2 EKD. CDR3 sequence (DNA): TGTGCCTGTGAACAACTGGGGGCGTACACCGATAAACACATCTTT. This encodes CACEQLGAYTDKHIF.

This clone has more than one count but fewer than ten. A far larger clone is just one base off, so this is likely a read error. The same CDR3 can be traced to other DNA sequences in this sample. The chain carries TRDV2 and TRDJ1; 11 bases map to TRDD3. CDR1 and CDR2 (germline): GEAIGNYY, EKD. This CDR3 region has 24 residues. The CDR3 DNA is TGCGCCTGTGACCCTTTGGTGGGGGATACGCGGTACCCCACTCAACGCAAATACACCGATAAACTCATCTTT. It translates to CACDPLVGDTRYPTQRKYTDKLIF.

A few counts support this clone. TCRdb's listed protein matches a much larger clone and diverges from this DNA's translation at residue 3, likely through a read error; the protein shown comes from the DNA. This chain links TRDV2 with TRDJ3; 12 bases agree with TRDD3. The CDR3 is 20 amino acids. Germline CDR1 and CDR2: GEAIGNYY and EKD. The CDR3 DNA reads TGTGCCCGTGACACCGTGGATGTACTGGGGGATACATGGGACACCCGACAGATGTTTTTC. It specifies CARDTVDVLGDTWDTRQMFF.